This T cell receptor (beta chain) was sequenced during a study of T cells expressing NK-cell markers (dated by TCRdb to 2020 to 2021). For context, the study as a whole: Three sorted T-cell subsets (CD3+CD56+NKG2C+, CD3+CD56+NKG2C- and CD3+CD56-NKG2C+) from 8 or 9 donors had their TCR beta-chain repertoires profiled. Among the eight sequenced donors, only one was HCMV-seronegative, while the other seven were HCMV-seropositive. The eight sequenced donors were randomly selected healthy volunteers, three men and five women. Sequencing of the libraries produced 2 x 150 bp reads on Illumina HiSeq 2000/2500, MiSeq or NextSeq. Summary of the overall study and its limitations: In more than five donors, the dominant CD3+CD56+NKG2C+ clonotypes ranked among the top 10 CD8+ clonotypes, making up roughly 1.0-7.5% of CD8+ T cells. Whether the expanded NKG2C-expressing T cell clones were specific for HCMV antigens remained unclear. Those dominant clonotypes were again the most abundant among CD3+CD56-NKG2C+ cells in a few donors, at about 25-60.1%.

The CDR3 spans 16 residues, from the cysteine through the phenylalanine. DNA was not recorded. CDR1 is given as MNHEY and CDR2 as SVGAGI, both from the germline V gene. The instrument was an Illumina HiSeq 2000. The TCR beta cDNA libraries were made using 5'RACE template switching, a step that added both a universal primer site and unique molecular identifiers. Synthesis of cDNA was primed from the TCR beta constant segment and was followed by two consecutive PCR amplification steps. The original pipeline was this. MIGEC was used to demultiplex reads and group reads by UMI, and MiTCR was used to assemble and quantify clonotypes. Only TCR cDNA sequences supported by at least two reads were kept to exclude erroneous sequences. The tcR package was used for downstream repertoire analysis, with clonotypes matched between fractions based on CDR3 nucleotide sequence plus V segment. VDJmatch was used to annotate antigen specificity against VDJdb, with one amino acid substitution in CDR3 permitted. After reprocessing by TCRdb, each CDR3 protein sequence is one entry, and no DNA is given. Here the V and J calls rest on TCRdb's processing, not on the authors' analysis. This sample's table lists over 150,000 distinct CDR3 sequences. The top ten clones comprise 30% to 45% of the sample.

As concerns this clonotype: This receptor's antigen is unknown.

HCMV serostatus was determined by detecting HCMV-specific IgG in serum with a commercial ELISA kit. Peripheral blood mononuclear cells were isolated from blood by Ficoll density gradient centrifugation. The sequence was obtained from a woman aged 50 to 60 in good health. Donor details come from another sample of the same person, matched by shared clones. The chain was built from TRBV6-5 and TRBJ2-5; the D call of TRBD1 rests on TCRdb alone, since no DNA is present to check it. Input material: blood T cells: a sorted CD56 or NKG2C T cell subset, CD4+ or CD8+ T cells, or bulk PBMC T cells (not recorded which). Here the CDR3 is given as CASTLGANPPQETQYF.